This record looks at one T cell receptor (beta chain) sequence and its context. Its antigen remains unidentified. The input lacks base qualities; no much larger clone sits a single base away. This specimen's treatment or condition label, interpreted: live attenuated yellow fever vaccine strain. At each blood-draw timepoint, two biological replicates of bulk PBMCs were collected. PBMCs were isolated from peripheral blood using a standard Ficoll-Paque protocol. RNA was extracted with TriZol from bulk PBMCs, CD4 and CD8 fractions, and dextramer-positive and dextramer-negative fractions. V and J lose 1 base and 7 bases, and a span of 23 bases separates them. Reading the germline V gene gives CDR1 LGHNA and CDR2 YSLEER. Reading from cysteine to phenylalanine, the CDR3 counts 18 amino acids. CDR3 DNA only is kept here, 54 bases in frame from base 1. TCR cDNA was synthesized by 5'RACE template switching, through which a universal primer site and unique molecular identifiers were introduced. Priming for cDNA synthesis came from both the TCR alpha and TCR beta constant segments. Library amplification involved two PCR steps, and the second step added sample barcodes and sequencing adapters. Sequencing of libraries was done on Illumina HiSeq 2500 (2x100 bp) or NovaSeq (2x150 bp). The study's processing was this. Reads were demultiplexed and collapsed into UMI consensus sequences with MIGEC, and V(D)J alignment was performed with MiXCR. Using edgeR on replicate PBMC samples, clonotypes were called vaccine-responding if FDR was below 0.01 and the log2 fold change was above 5 up to day 15. Each bulk clonotype was labeled CD4 or CD8 based on which sequenced repertoire, CD4 or CD8, contained the clonotype at higher abundance. The raw public reads went through TCRdb reprocessing: fastp at Q25, MiXCR clone calling, in-frame beta chains kept. Identical CDR3 protein sequences are pooled into one entry, listed with their most common genes and DNA. Here the V and J calls rest on TCRdb's processing, not on the authors' analysis. In all, the sample holds under 550,000 distinct CDR3 sequences, and roughly 22% of those were seen once. The top ten constitute roughly a sixth of the sample.

This sample was included in a study of T cells after yellow fever vaccination (dated by TCRdb to the late 2010s). For the study in its entirety: The SMART-Seq v4 Ultra Low Input RNA kit was used to prepare libraries from fractions with low cell numbers. To follow T-cell clones before and after primary and booster YFV17D yellow fever vaccination, bulk TCR alpha and beta repertoires were sequenced over time. Two healthy male donors, one aged 18 to 29 and one aged 30 to 39 years, were included in the cohort. Blood samples were taken at several timepoints before and after primary and secondary immunization, and bulk PBMC replicates and cell subsets were isolated. The paper as a whole reports these results and caveats: A small share of clonotypes was detected in both CD4 and CD8 compartments, with the overlap likely arising from convergent recombination. FACS-sorted repertoires could contain abundant contaminating clonotypes from the bulk population, so computational filtering was required. After the booster, most of the clones that had expanded following primary vaccination were detected again (approximately 95% of CD4 and roughly 90% of CD8), which suggests that memory was broadly maintained. The secondary T-cell response was found to be weaker but faster than the primary response, with a peak reached on day 5 rather than on day 15. Because the study included only a couple of donors, the extent to which the findings can be generalized is limited.

The chain is made from TRBV4-3 and TRBJ2-1; TRBD2 is a weak D gene call, 5 bases matching. This sequence originates from a young man who received the YFV17D yellow fever vaccine. The sample consisted of PBMCs, taken about 21 days after the first yellow fever vaccination. The nucleotides are TGCGCCAGCAGCCAAGCCCTGGGAGCCGGGGATTTTTGGAATGAGCAGTTCTTC. It translates as CASSQALGAGDFWNEQFF.